Following are 30 T cell receptor beta chains from one sample sequenced in a study of control samples from healthy donors and cancer patients. The repertoire was sequenced with immunoSEQ multiplex PCR; TCRdb's copy has only in-frame clones and lacks some. The sample comprises about 230,000 clones, over 75% of which are singletons, and more than 10% rests with the top ten. The sequencing sample was made of PBMCs. The receptors stem from a woman aged 60 to 75 with lung cancer.

This rearrangement joins TRBV7-3 to TRBJ2-2; 7 nucleotides align to TRBD1. Unmatched junction bases numbered 1, after V lost 6 bases and J lost 6 bases. Germline V gene data show CDR1 as SGHTA and CDR2 as FQGTGA. This CDR3 is built from 12 residues. The CDR3, as DNA: TGTGCCAGCAGAGGGGGCGCCGGGGAGCTGTTTTTT. Amino acids: CASRGGAGELFF. Looking up the rest from reference TRBV7-3 and TRBJ2-2 gives the full variable domain: GAGVSQTPSNKVTEKGKYVELRCDPISGHTALYWYRQSLGQGPEFLIYFQGTGAADDSGLPNDRFFAVRPEGSVSTLKIQRTERGDSAVYLCASRGGAGELFFGEGSRLTVL.

This chain links TRBV5-1 with TRBJ2-7; 9 nucleotides line up with TRBD1. This CDR3 is built from 16 residues. Trimming took 1 base from V and 2 from J; bases not matched to a gene: 7. Germline CDR1 is SGHRS and CDR2 is YFSETQ. The CDR3 DNA is TGCGCCAGCAGCTTGACGGCGGGACAGGGCCCCTACGAGCAGTACTTC. Translating it yields CASSLTAGQGPYEQYF.

The chain combines TRBV4-1 with TRBJ2-2; 10 bases match TRBD1. Germline CDR1 is MGHRA and CDR2 is YSYEKL. The V gene end was trimmed by 4 bases and the J gene end by 1 base; junction bases not matched to a gene: 3. There are 16 residues in the CDR3. The CDR3 DNA is TGCGCCAGCAGCCTGTGGACAGGGGGGAACACCGGGGAGCTGTTTTTT. This gives the protein CASSLWTGGNTGELFF.

This sequence joins TRBV5-6 and TRBJ1-5, with D unclear. Trimming took off 0 bases at V and 7 bases at J, with 8 bases between the two ends. The CDR3 spans 13 residues. CDR1 SGHDT and CDR2 YYEEEE come from the germline V gene. The CDR3 reads CASSLGPDQPQHF. CDR3 in DNA: TGTGCCAGCAGCTTGGGCCCAGACCAGCCCCAGCATTTT.

This chain joins TRBV28 and TRBJ2-7; TRBD1 is a possible D gene (5 bases). Deletions cut 2 bases from V and 4 bases from J, with 12 bases between. The CDR3 totals 14 residues. The V gene's germline CDR1 is MDHEN and CDR2 SYDVKM. CDR3 sequence (DNA): TGTGCCAGCAGTTTACAGGGTTCGAGGTACGAGCAGTACTTC. It specifies CASSLQGSRYEQYF.

J is TRBJ2-3 and V is TRBV10-3, with TRBD2 matching over 8 bases. Germline-derived CDR1 and CDR2 are ENHRY and SYGVKD. The CDR3 length is 16 residues. Trimming at V came to 4 bases and at J to 2 bases, leaving 8 bases not matched to a gene. The CDR3 protein is CAISGFAGGSTDTQYF. As DNA, the CDR3 is TGTGCCATCAGTGGGTTCGCGGGAGGCTCCACAGATACGCAGTATTTT.

The chain carries TRBV2 and TRBJ2-7; TRBD2 might be the D (5 bases). Trimming took 5 bases from V and 5 from J, leaving 10 bases between them. Germline CDR1 is SNHLY and CDR2 is FYNNEI. This CDR3 spans 12 amino acids. The CDR3 DNA reads as TGTGCCAGCAGTCGGACCGGGGACGAGCAGTACTTC. It codes for CASSRTGDEQYF.

The chain combines TRBV5-1 with TRBJ2-7; 9 bases are shared with TRBD1. This CDR3 has 16 amino acids. V shed 3 bases, J shed 5 bases, and the junction held 12 bases outside the gene matches. Germline V gene sequence: CDR1 SGHRS, CDR2 YFSETQ. The CDR3 DNA reads as TGCGCCAGCAGCTCCCTTGCGGGACAGGGTAACAACGAGCAGTACTTC. Amino acid sequence: CASSSLAGQGNNEQYF.

This clone was observed a handful of times. The genes are TRBV2 and TRBJ1-3, with 9 bases lining up with TRBD1. The CDR3 is made up of 15 amino acids. V shed 6 bases, J shed 4 bases, and the junction held 7 bases outside the gene matches. Germline values: CDR1 SNHLY, CDR2 FYNNEI. The CDR3 reads CASRVTGGIGNTIYF. The CDR3 nucleotides are TGTGCCAGCAGGGTAACAGGGGGCATCGGAAACACCATATATTTT.

This chain links TRBV2 with TRBJ1-5; 9 bases align to TRBD1. This CDR3 region has 15 residues. The ends lost 4 bases at V and 3 bases at J; junction bases unmatched: 4. The germline V gene has CDR1 SNHLY and CDR2 FYNNEI. CDR3 DNA sequence: TGTGCCAGCAGTGGGGACAGGGCTATCAATCAGCCCCAGCATTTT. The encoded protein is CASSGDRAINQPQHF.

DNA of the CDR3: TGCGCCAGCAGCTTGCTGCCAGCATATAATGAGCAGTTCTTC. Translating it yields CASSLLPAYNEQFF. This rearrangement joins TRBV5-1 to TRBJ2-1, with no clear D. The length of the CDR3 is 14 residues. The V gene lost 1 base and the J gene lost 7 bases, with 12 bases spanning the gap. Per germline, CDR1 SGHRS and CDR2 YFSETQ. The variable domain in full, completed from reference TRBV5-1 and TRBJ2-1, reads KAGVTQTPRYLIKTRGQQVTLSCSPISGHRSVSWYQQTPGQGLQFLFEYFSETQRNKGNFPGRFSGRQFSNSRSEMNVSTLELGDSALYLCASSLLPAYNEQFFGPGTRLTVL.

This clone is a singleton in its sample. Other DNA sequences in this specimen translate into the identical CDR3. J is TRBJ1-1 and V is TRBV7-3; 7 bases match TRBD1. Germline trimming cut 5 bases from V and 4 bases from J; bases unmatched to any gene: 4. The CDR3 runs 13 residues. The germline gives CDR1 SGHTA, CDR2 FQGTGA. Here the CDR3 reads CASSNRGSTEAFF. CDR3 bases: TGTGCCAGCAGCAACAGGGGCTCCACTGAAGCTTTCTTT.

The CDR3: CASSQDSTVWGMNTEAFF. The DNA of the CDR3 is TGTGCCAGCAGTCAGGACAGCACCGTTTGGGGAATGAACACTGAAGCTTTCTTT. This chain links TRBV6-6 with TRBJ1-1, with D perhaps TRBD1 (6 bases). Germline lookup yields CDR1 MNHNY and CDR2 SVGAGI (reference sequence). CDR3 length equals 18 residues. The germline V and J ends were trimmed by 5 bases and 0 bases, with 22 bases remaining between them.

The rearrangement uses TRBV5-1 and TRBJ2-7; D not resolved. Germline CDR1 reads SGHRS; CDR2 reads YFSETQ. CDR3 length equals 11 residues. Between the trimmed V and J ends, which lost 5 bases and 5 bases, there was a span of 8 bases. The CDR3 loop reads CASRSVHEQYF. For the CDR3, the DNA is TGCGCCAGCAGATCGGTCCACGAGCAGTACTTC.

The gene calls are TRBV5-6 and TRBJ1-2, with D perhaps TRBD1 (5 bases). The V gene's germline CDR1 is SGHDT and CDR2 YYEEEE. V gave up 4 bases and J gave up 4 bases, with 8 bases separating them. This CDR3 region has 12 residues. CDR3 DNA: TGTGCCAGCAGCCTGGGGCTCTATGGCTACACCTTC. Translated, it gives CASSLGLYGYTF.

The V gene is TRBV19, the J gene TRBJ2-3; a possible D gene is TRBD1 (6 bases). This CDR3 comprises 12 residues. V was cut by 5 bases and J by 7 bases, with 10 bases left in between. Germline V gene data show CDR1 as LNHDA and CDR2 as SQIVND (reference sequence). Written as DNA, the CDR3 is TGTGCCAGTAGTCAGGGGCGGTATACGCAGTATTTT. Translation: CASSQGRYTQYF.

The chain couples TRBV6-6 to TRBJ2-7, with D unclear. CDR1 and CDR2 (germline): MNHNY, SVGAGI (reference sequence). CDR3 size: 14 residues. Trimming stripped 3 bases from V and 0 bases from J, with 9 bases between. The CDR3 coding sequence is TGTGCCAGCAGTTATACGGCAGCCTCCTACGAGCAGTACTTC. Translating gives CASSYTAASYEQYF.

The J gene is TRBJ1-1, the V gene TRBV5-1, with no clear D. Trimming removed 4 bases from V and 1 base from J, with 8 bases in between. This CDR3 spans 13 amino acids. CDR1 is SGHRS and CDR2 is YFSETQ in the germline V gene. CDR3 amino acids: CASSVTSNTEAFF. CDR3 coding DNA: TGCGCCAGCAGCGTAACCTCGAACACTGAAGCTTTCTTT.

The chain combines TRBV11-2 with TRBJ2-1, with TRBD1 as a possible D gene (5 bases). The CDR3 sequence is 12 residues long. Germline-derived CDR1 and CDR2 are SGHAT and FQNNGV. V shed 6 bases and J shed 8 bases, with 11 bases lying between them. Written as DNA, the CDR3 is TGTGCCAGCAGATTCTCCAGGGATGAGCAGTTCTTC. It codes for CASRFSRDEQFF.

The chain joins TRBV18 to TRBJ1-2; no clear D gene. The germline V gene encodes CDR1 KGHSH and CDR2 LQKENI. CDR3 length: 16 residues. Trimming took 4 bases from V and 4 from J, leaving 19 bases between them. The CDR3 loop reads CASSLTLSGESYGYTF. CDR3 bases: TGTGCCAGCTCACTAACCCTCTCCGGGGAAAGCTATGGCTACACCTTC.

As concerns this clone: This sample includes further DNA sequences coding for the same CDR3. The chain joins TRBV18 to TRBJ2-5; the match to TRBD2 covers 14 bases. The V gene's germline CDR1 is KGHSH and CDR2 LQKENI. With V trimmed by 3 bases and J by 4 bases, 1 base remained unmatched. This CDR3 spans 15 amino acids. CDR3 sequence: CASSPGTSGRETQYF. CDR3 nucleotide sequence: TGTGCCAGCTCACCCGGGACTAGCGGGAGAGAGACCCAGTACTTC. The variable domain in full, completed from reference TRBV18 and TRBJ2-5, reads NAGVMQNPRHLVRRRGQEARLRCSPMKGHSHVYWYRQLPEEGLKFMVYLQKENIIDESGMPKERFSAEFPKEGPSILRIQQVVRGDSAAYFCASSPGTSGRETQYFGPGTRLLVL.

The chain has TRBV2 and TRBJ2-7; 10 bases agree with TRBD1. Germline V CDR1 and CDR2: SNHLY, FYNNEI. CDR3 size: 14 residues. Trimming removed 1 base from V and 6 bases from J; junction bases left unmatched: 3. DNA for the CDR3: TGTGCCAGCAGTGAAGGGACAGGGGGTGCCGAGCAGTACTTC. It specifies CASSEGTGGAEQYF.

V gene TRBV28 combines with J gene TRBJ2-5, with 8 bases aligning to TRBD1. The CDR3 is 15 amino acids. Per the germline V gene, CDR1 is MDHEN and CDR2 is SYDVKM. Trimming removed 5 bases from V and 2 bases from J; junction bases left unmatched: 7. CDR3 sequence (DNA): TGTGCCAGCAGTCCCCGGACAGGGAGGCAAGAGACCCAGTACTTC. It specifies CASSPRTGRQETQYF.

This clone occurred many times. The chain employs TRBV11-2 and TRBJ1-2; 7 nucleotides align to TRBD1. The CDR3 loop spans 14 amino acids. The trim removed 6 bases at V and 2 bases at J, leaving 6 bases unmatched. From germline, CDR1 is SGHAT and CDR2 FQNNGV. This chain's CDR3 is CASRPTGNNYGYTF. The CDR3 DNA follows: TGTGCCAGCAGGCCGACAGGGAACAACTATGGCTACACCTTC. The full variable domain, with the rest looked up from reference TRBV11-2 and TRBJ1-2, is EAGVAQSPRYKIIEKRQSVAFWCNPISGHATLYWYQQILGQGPKLLIQFQNNGVVDDSQLPKDRFSAERLKGVDSTLKIQPAKLEDSAVYLCASRPTGNNYGYTFGSGTRLTVV.

This clone was detected once. CDR3 in amino acids: CASSVVGGWSGELFF. CDR3 coding DNA: TGTGCCAGCAGCGTAGTTGGAGGGTGGTCCGGGGAGCTGTTTTTT. The chain has TRBV9 and TRBJ2-2; tentatively, D is TRBD2 (6 bases). Germline values: CDR1 SGDLS, CDR2 YYNGEE. Trimming took off 0 bases at V and 6 bases at J, with 12 bases between the two ends. CDR3 size: 15 residues.

This clone was found once. The chain combines TRBV19 with TRBJ1-1, with D unclear. V was clipped by 3 bases and J by 1 base, with 6 bases between them. The germline V gene has CDR1 LNHDA and CDR2 SQIVND (reference sequence). The CDR3 sequence is 13 residues long. This chain's CDR3 is CASSIETNTEAFF. CDR3 bases: TGTGCCAGTAGTATCGAAACGAACACTGAAGCTTTCTTT.

In this sample, this clone turned up a few times. The DNA of the CDR3 is TGTGCCAGCAGCCAAGGCGGGTCGGTAAACGAGCAGTACTTC. Protein product: CASSQGGSVNEQYF. The V gene is TRBV3-1 (or the pseudogene TRBV3-2), the J gene TRBJ2-7; a possible D gene is TRBD2 (5 bases). Germline CDR1 is LGHDT and CDR2 is YNNKEL (reference sequence). CDR3 length: 14 amino acids. The V end was cut by 1 base, the J end by 5 bases, with 12 bases between.

CDR3 in amino acids: CASSSGGEQYF. In DNA, the CDR3 is TGTGCCAGCAGCTCAGGGGGCGAGCAGTACTTC. The V gene is TRBV7-9, the J gene TRBJ2-7; 7 bases map to TRBD1. J was trimmed by 6 bases and V by 4 bases; bases with no gene match: 0. Germline V gene lookup returns CDR1 SEHNR and CDR2 FQNEAQ (reference sequence). The CDR3 totals 11 residues.

This clone is a singleton in its sample. The gene calls are TRBV5-1 and TRBJ2-7; D possibly corresponds to TRBD2 (5 bases). The CDR3 has 16 residues. The V gene's germline CDR1 is SGHRS and CDR2 YFSETQ. V dropped 0 bases and J dropped 4 bases, with 17 bases sitting between them. CDR3 protein: CASSLGGLVGLYEQYF. For the CDR3, the DNA is TGCGCCAGCAGCTTGGGAGGGCTTGTGGGATTATACGAGCAGTACTTC.

A few counts support this clone. The rearrangement links TRBV3-1 (or the pseudogene TRBV3-2) to TRBJ1-6; the match to TRBD1 covers 10 bases. The CDR3 spans 14 residues. Germline CDR1 reads LGHDT; CDR2 reads YNNKEL (reference sequence). Trimming at V came to 4 bases and at J to 10 bases, leaving 4 bases not matched to a gene. This chain's CDR3 is CASSPGQGVSPLHF. As DNA, the CDR3 is TGTGCCAGCAGCCCAGGACAGGGGGTATCACCCCTCCACTTT.